The rows below give T cell receptor beta chains drawn from one sample of a study of graft-versus-host responses after intestinal transplantation. The table came from immunoSEQ multiplex PCR; TCRdb's copy has only in-frame clones and leaves some out. Of roughly 10,000 clones listed, about 93% are singletons. The sequenced sample was PBMCs, obtained 8 days after intestinal transplant. These receptors were taken from a human patient who received an intestinal transplant, so some T cells may come from the graft donor. The CDR3 runs from the conserved cysteine through the conserved F or W. D genes are given only for firm matches.

.,TRBV5-1,TRBJ1-1,CASSLVVDTEAFF,TGCGCCAGCAGCTTGGTTGTAGACACTGAAGCTTTCTTT
.,TRBV5-5,TRBJ1-1,CASSNGIEAFF,TGTGCCAGCAGTAACGGGATAGAAGCTTTCTTT
.,TRBV11-2,TRBJ1-4,CASSRQLGTDNEKLFF,TGTGCCAGCAGCCGCCAGTTAGGGACGGATAATGAAAAACTGTTTTTT
.,TRBV11-2,TRBJ1-3,CASSALGGNTIYF,TGTGCCAGCAGCGCCCTGGGTGGAAACACCATATATTTT
TRBD2,TRBV28,TRBJ2-7,CASSFGGTSGSYEQYF,TGTGCCAGCAGTTTTGGGGGGACTAGCGGTTCCTACGAGCAGTACTTC
TRBD2,TRBV11-1,TRBJ2-5,CASGTSGEQETQYF,TGTGCCAGCGGGACTAGCGGGGAGCAAGAGACCCAGTACTTC
.,TRBV28,TRBJ2-7,CASSTPPSNSYEQYF,TGTGCCAGCAGTACGCCCCCTAGCAATTCCTACGAGCAGTACTTC
TRBD1,TRBV6-5,TRBJ1-2,CASNEGTGLYGYTF,TGTGCCAGCAATGAGGGGACAGGGCTCTATGGCTACACCTTC
TRBD2,TRBV7-2,TRBJ2-1,CATETSPYNEQFF,TGTGCCACGGAGACTAGCCCCTACAATGAGCAGTTCTTC
.,TRBV4-1,TRBJ2-2,CASSAGSGELFF,TGCGCCAGCAGTGCAGGGTCCGGGGAGCTGTTTTTT
.,TRBV19,TRBJ1-5,CASSRRPPGEPQHF,TGTGCCAGTAGTCGACGACCCCCAGGGGAGCCCCAGCATTTT
TRBD2,TRBV4-1,TRBJ2-1,CASSHGTINEQFF,TGCGCCAGCAGCCATGGGACTATTAATGAGCAGTTCTTC
TRBD1,TRBV5-5,TRBJ1-2,CASAVQGLGGYTF,TGTGCCAGCGCTGTACAGGGGCTAGGAGGCTACACCTTC
.,TRBV19,TRBJ1-5,CASRRRWDTDNQPQHF,TGTGCCAGTAGGCGCCGTTGGGACACGGACAATCAGCCCCAGCATTTT
TRBD2,TRBV7-2,TRBJ2-3,CASSLTAGYTDTQYF,TGTGCCAGCAGCTTGACAGCGGGATATACAGATACGCAGTATTTT
TRBD2,TRBV7-9,TRBJ2-3,CASSPGGGGATDTQYF,TGTGCCAGCAGCCCGGGGGGGGGCGGGGCCACAGATACGCAGTATTTT